This entry lists 8 T cell receptor beta chains sequenced from one sample in a study of control samples from healthy donors and cancer patients. Sequenced by immunoSEQ multiplex PCR; TCRdb stores in-frame clones only, minus some. Of around 51,000 clones listed, about nine tenths were seen once; the top ten hold 40%. The sample taken for sequencing was PBMCs. The receptors come from a man aged 50-59 years with head and neck cancer.

The chain is built from TRBV27 and TRBJ2-7; 7 bases agree with TRBD1. The CDR3 loop spans 16 amino acids. Losses at the gene ends were 5 bases for V and 3 bases for J; bases not matched to a gene: 13. Germline-derived CDR1 and CDR2 are MNHEY and SMNVEV (reference sequence). The CDR3 spells CASSIYRGGGLYEQYF. Here the CDR3 DNA reads TGTGCCAGCAGTATCTACAGGGGCGGAGGCCTCTACGAGCAGTACTTC.

The J gene is TRBJ2-4, the V gene TRBV3-1 (or the pseudogene TRBV3-2), with a weak D call TRBD1 (5 bases). The V gene's germline CDR1 is LGHDT and CDR2 YNNKEL (reference sequence). V was clipped by 0 bases and J by 5 bases, with 11 bases between them. The CDR3 is 15 amino acids. The CDR3 DNA reads as TGTGCCAGCAGCCAAGATAGGGGCTATCAAAACATTCAGTACTTC. Protein: CASSQDRGYQNIQYF.

This sequence joins TRBV9 and TRBJ1-3, with D unresolved. CDR1 and CDR2 from the germline V gene are SGDLS and YYNGEE. Trimming removed 4 bases at V and 0 bases at J, with 17 bases between. This CDR3 is 17 amino acids long. The CDR3 nucleotides are TGTGCCAGCAGCCTCCCGGTGACGGGGAACTCTGGAAACACCATATATTTT. Translation: CASSLPVTGNSGNTIYF.

In DNA form, the CDR3 reads TGTGCCAGCAGTGAAGCCCCGGCAGGGGGTAATAATTCACCCCTCCACTTT. It specifies CASSEAPAGGNNSPLHF. The rearrangement uses TRBV6-1 and TRBJ1-6, with 7 nucleotides matching TRBD1. After removal of 0 bases from V and 5 bases from J, the junction contained 7 bases not matched to a gene. There are 17 residues in the CDR3. From germline, CDR1 is MNHNS and CDR2 SASEGT.

This chain joins TRBV5-1 and TRBJ2-5; D ambiguous. The CDR3 spans 11 residues. Germline V gene sequence: CDR1 SGHRS, CDR2 YFSETQ. Trimming shortened V by 4 bases and J by 2 bases, and 3 bases separated the two germline ends. CDR3 sequence: CASSQQETQYF. CDR3 DNA: TGCGCCAGCAGCCAACAAGAGACCCAGTACTTC.

This clone was seen once. J is TRBJ2-6 and V is TRBV2; D unclear. With 4 bases removed from V and 0 bases from J, the gap between germline ends came to 13 bases. Looked up from germline, CDR1 is SNHLY and CDR2 is FYNNEI. The CDR3 runs to 17 residues. CDR3 protein: CASSGLKMSSGANVLTF. The CDR3 DNA reads as TGTGCCAGCAGTGGTCTTAAAATGAGCTCTGGGGCCAACGTCCTGACTTTC.

The rearrangement joins TRBV11-2 to TRBJ2-1; 9 bases are shared with TRBD2. Trimming at V came to 8 bases and at J to 2 bases, leaving 4 bases not matched to a gene. The CDR3 consists of 14 residues. Per germline, CDR1 SGHAT and CDR2 FQNNGV. The CDR3 reads CASGPSGTYNEQFF. The CDR3, as DNA: TGTGCCAGCGGACCTAGCGGGACCTACAATGAGCAGTTCTTC.

The chain uses TRBV19 and TRBJ1-5; the D gene is possibly TRBD1 (6 bases). Germline V lookup: CDR1 LNHDA, CDR2 SQIVND (reference sequence). This CDR3 has 15 residues. The ends were cut back, 5 bases at V and 3 bases at J, with 14 bases in the middle. CDR3 DNA sequence: TGTGCCAGTAGTCCGGTCGGACAGAACAATCAGCCCCAGCATTTT. Its protein product is CASSPVGQNNQPQHF.